The 25 T cell receptor beta chains reported below all come from one sample, sequenced in a study of T cells after posttransplantation cyclophosphamide. Clones were sequenced by immunoSEQ multiplex PCR, and TCRdb holds only the in-frame ones, with some missing. The record shows 42,000 or so clones for this sample, with no singletons present. The sequenced material came from PBMCs. The receptors shown here come from a woman in her forties or fifties in good health and a related stem cell transplant donor.

The sample holds many counts of this clone. J is TRBJ2-4 and V is TRBV5-1, with 8 nucleotides matching TRBD1. The V segment lost 2 bases and the J segment 5 bases; nucleotides outside the gene matches: 6. Germline V gene lookup returns CDR1 SGHRS and CDR2 YFSETQ. This CDR3 has 15 residues. The CDR3 spells CASSFKGTGENIQYF. As DNA, the CDR3 is TGCGCCAGCAGCTTCAAAGGGACAGGAGAAAACATTCAGTACTTC.

The sample holds many counts of this clone. The chain has TRBV13 and TRBJ1-3; weak D call: TRBD1 (6 bases). Trimming pared 5 bases from V and 2 bases from J, leaving 10 bases between. The CDR3 runs to 14 residues. CDR1 and CDR2 from the germline V gene are PRHDT and FYEKMQ (reference sequence). The CDR3 spells CASSITGPGNTIYF. The DNA for the CDR3 is TGTGCCAGCAGCATAACAGGGCCTGGAAACACCATATATTTT.

This clone was picked up many times. The chain carries TRBV7-2 and TRBJ1-2, with 9 bases aligning to TRBD1. Germline CDR1 SGHTA, CDR2 FQGNSA. This CDR3 is built from 14 residues. V shed 3 bases and J 8 bases; nucleotides not matched to a gene: 7. The DNA of the CDR3 is TGTGCCAGCAGCTTCGACAGGGGGGTTAGGGGCTACACCTTC. Residues: CASSFDRGVRGYTF.

The sample holds a few counts of this clone. This chain connects TRBV28 to TRBJ1-1, with 7 bases aligning to TRBD1. CDR1 and CDR2 from the germline V gene are MDHEN and SYDVKM. The CDR3 is 14 amino acids. Trimming took 5 bases from V and 4 from J; bases not matched to a gene: 7. CDR3 region: CASSPAPGGTEAFF. DNA of the CDR3: TGTGCCAGCAGTCCGGCCCCAGGGGGCACTGAAGCTTTCTTT. The full variable domain, in which reference TRBV28 and TRBJ1-1 provide the parts outside the CDR3, is DVKVTQSSRYLVKRTGEKVFLECVQDMDHENMFWYRQDPGLGLRLIYFSYDVKMKEKGDIPEGYSVSREKKERFSLILESASTNQTSMYLCASSPAPGGTEAFFGQGTRLTVV.

This clone appeared many times. The chain combines TRBV5-1 with TRBJ1-5; D not certain. Germline assignment: CDR1 SGHRS and CDR2 YFSETQ. The CDR3 consists of 13 residues. V dropped 3 bases and J dropped 4 bases, with 8 bases sitting between them. CDR3 residues: CASSSDINQPQHF. CDR3 nucleotide sequence: TGCGCCAGCAGCTCAGACATAAATCAGCCCCAGCATTTT.

In this sample, this clone turned up many times. The chain links TRBV28 to TRBJ2-1, with 7 bases fitting TRBD1. Germline V gene sequence: CDR1 MDHEN, CDR2 SYDVKM. The CDR3 runs to 13 residues. Trimming took 3 bases from V and 8 from J; bases not matched to a gene: 4. CDR3 DNA sequence: TGTGCCAGCAGTTTGACAGGGTACCATGAGCAGTTCTTC. Translation gives CASSLTGYHEQFF.

In this sample, this clone turned up many times. The rearrangement joins TRBV7-9 to TRBJ2-1; 7 nucleotides agree with TRBD1. The CDR3 contains 15 residues. CDR1 and CDR2 (germline): SEHNR, FQNEAQ (reference sequence). Trimming cost V 3 bases and J 2 bases; bases outside gene matches: 4. This chain's CDR3 is CASSFRQGAYNEQFF. The CDR3 nucleotides read TGTGCCAGCAGCTTTAGGCAGGGGGCCTACAATGAGCAGTTCTTC.

This clone was recorded many times. This chain's CDR3 is CASSDTHPIPRTEAFF. The CDR3, as DNA: TGTGCCAGCAGCGACACCCATCCCATCCCCCGCACTGAAGCTTTCTTT. The rearrangement joins TRBV5-6 to TRBJ1-1; D uncertain. CDR1 is SGHDT and CDR2 is YYEEEE in the germline V gene. V lost 4 bases and J lost 4, with 20 bases in between. The CDR3 sequence is 16 residues long.

The chain combines TRBV6-5 with TRBJ1-4, with unresolved D. The CDR3 totals 13 residues. Per the germline V gene, CDR1 is MNHEY and CDR2 is SVGAGI. V was trimmed by 5 bases and J by 6 bases, leaving 10 bases between them. This chain's CDR3 is CASSEGIYEKLFF. Here the CDR3 DNA reads TGTGCCAGCAGTGAGGGAATTTATGAAAAACTGTTTTTT.

This clone was observed many times. This sequence joins TRBV6-4 and TRBJ1-3, with 7 nucleotides matching TRBD1. The V gene's germline CDR1 is MRHNA and CDR2 SNTAGT. V was clipped by 0 bases and J by 5 bases; unmatched bases: 7. This CDR3 region has 16 residues. The CDR3 nucleotides are TGTGCCAGCAGTGACTCCCCCGGGACAGTTAGAAACACCATATATTTT. Translated, it gives CASSDSPGTVRNTIYF.

V usage is TRBV25-1 and J usage is TRBJ2-2, with 9 bases matching TRBD1. With 5 bases clipped from V and 6 bases from J, the junction kept 10 bases outside the gene matches. The germline V gene encodes CDR1 MGHDK and CDR2 SYGVNS. This CDR3 comprises 16 residues. The CDR3 bases are TGTGCCAGCAGTCCCATCGGGACAGGGCGGGCCGGGGAGCTGTTTTTT. The encoded protein is CASSPIGTGRAGELFF.

There are many counts of this clone. The chain carries TRBV5-4 and TRBJ2-7, with D maybe TRBD2 (7 bases). Germline CDR1 is SGHNT and CDR2 is YYREEE (reference sequence). V was trimmed by 9 bases and J by 1 base, leaving 20 bases between them. The CDR3 consists of 15 residues. The DNA for the CDR3 is TGTGCCACCCGAGGGGGGGGACTCCCTTCCTACGAGCAGTACTTC. Its translation is CATRGGGLPSYEQYF.

This clone was seen at least ten times. The genes are TRBV11-3 and TRBJ1-6; 9 nucleotides align to TRBD1. This CDR3 region has 14 residues. Germline V lookup: CDR1 SGHNT, CDR2 YENEEA. The V and J ends lost 5 bases and 8 bases, in that order; junction bases with no gene match: 4. Here the CDR3 DNA reads TGTGCCAGCAGCGCACAGGGGGCGCATTCACCCCTCCACTTT. It specifies CASSAQGAHSPLHF.

This clone was detected many times. The V and J genes are TRBV7-2 and TRBJ2-7; D unresolved. The germline V gene has CDR1 SGHTA and CDR2 FQGNSA. This CDR3 has 12 residues. Trimming pared 0 bases from V and 5 bases from J, leaving 5 bases between. The CDR3: CASSLAAHEQYF. The CDR3 DNA follows: TGTGCCAGCAGCTTAGCGGCCCACGAGCAGTACTTC. Combining the CDR3 with reference TRBV7-2 and TRBJ2-7 gives the whole variable domain GAGVSQSPSNKVTEKGKDVELRCDPISGHTALYWYRQSLGQGLEFLIYFQGNSAPDKSGLPSDRFSAERTGGSVSTLTIQRTQQEDSAVYLCASSLAAHEQYFGPGTRLTVT.

This clone appeared many times. CDR3 sequence reads: CSVEDRLAGDTGELFF. The CDR3 DNA reads TGCAGCGTTGAAGATAGGTTAGCGGGGGACACCGGGGAGCTGTTTTTT. The chain is built from TRBV29-1 and TRBJ2-2; 9 positions match TRBD2. V shed 0 bases and J 3 bases; nucleotides not matched to a gene: 5. There are 16 residues in the CDR3. Germline V gene sequence: CDR1 SQVTM, CDR2 ANQGSEA.

This clone has at least ten counts. The chain links TRBV7-9 to TRBJ1-2, with 7 bases matching TRBD1. CDR1 SEHNR and CDR2 FQNEAQ come from the germline V gene (reference sequence). There are 15 residues in the CDR3. V dropped 5 bases and J dropped 4; count of bases not matched to a gene: 10. DNA for the CDR3: TGTGCCAGCAGCCCCGAAGTAACAGGGGCCTATGGCTACACCTTC. Translation: CASSPEVTGAYGYTF.

This clone was detected many times. This sequence joins TRBV14 and TRBJ1-1; no firm D call. This CDR3 contains 20 residues. Germline V gene sequence: CDR1 SGHDN, CDR2 FVKESK. Trimming pared 4 bases from V and 0 bases from J, leaving 27 bases between. Written as DNA, the CDR3 is TGTGCCAGCAGCCCTTTCGGACTATACCTTAGAATGTCCATGAACACTGAAGCTTTCTTT. Translated, it gives CASSPFGLYLRMSMNTEAFF.

This clone was recorded many times. The CDR3 protein is CASSLVQSYEQYF. The CDR3 DNA is TGTGCCAGCAGCTTGGTACAATCCTACGAGCAGTACTTC. V and J are TRBV7-9 and TRBJ2-7, with unresolved D. The CDR3 runs 13 residues. The V gene's germline CDR1 is SEHNR and CDR2 FQNEAQ (reference sequence). Between the trimmed V and J ends, which lost 3 bases and 1 base, there was a span of 7 bases.

This clone was seen repeatedly, ten times or more. CDR3: CASRALIYTEAFF. In DNA form, the CDR3 reads TGCGCCAGCAGAGCTCTCATCTACACTGAAGCTTTCTTT. The gene calls are TRBV10-1 and TRBJ1-1; no firm D call. CDR3 length: 13 amino acids. The V gene lost 6 bases and the J gene lost 3 bases, with 11 bases spanning the gap. From germline, CDR1 is WNHNN and CDR2 SYGVQD (reference sequence).

This CDR3 is CASSPGLGNEQYF. CDR3 DNA: TGTGCCAGCAGCCCTGGACTAGGAAACGAGCAGTACTTC. This chain links TRBV14 with TRBJ2-7; 7 bases fit TRBD2. V dropped 4 bases and J dropped 5; count of bases not matched to a gene: 5. CDR1 and CDR2 from the germline V gene are SGHDN and FVKESK. This CDR3 contains 13 residues.

There are many counts of this clone. J is TRBJ1-2 and V is TRBV10-3; 9 bases map to TRBD1. The CDR3 is made up of 16 amino acids. V gave up 11 bases and J gave up 3 bases; unmatched junction bases: 16. The V gene's germline CDR1 is ENHRY and CDR2 SYGVKD. CDR3 protein: CAFPGQGSWGDYGYTF. The CDR3 nucleotides are TGTGCCTTTCCGGGACAGGGAAGTTGGGGCGACTATGGCTACACCTTC.

This clone appeared many times. This rearrangement joins TRBV28 to TRBJ1-5; 9 nucleotides align to TRBD1. Trimming cost V 5 bases and J 2 bases; bases outside gene matches: 4. CDR3 length: 15 residues. The germline V gene has CDR1 MDHEN and CDR2 SYDVKM. The CDR3 DNA reads as TGTGCCAGCAGTGGGACAGGGACGGGCAATCAGCCCCAGCATTTT. This encodes CASSGTGTGNQPQHF. The full variable domain, in which reference TRBV28 and TRBJ1-5 provide the parts outside the CDR3, is DVKVTQSSRYLVKRTGEKVFLECVQDMDHENMFWYRQDPGLGLRLIYFSYDVKMKEKGDIPEGYSVSREKKERFSLILESASTNQTSMYLCASSGTGTGNQPQHFGDGTRLSIL.

This clone was observed many times. CDR3 residues: CASSPDRNYGYTF. The DNA of the CDR3 is TGTGCCAGCAGTCCAGACAGGAACTATGGCTACACCTTC. The V call is TRBV11-1, the J call TRBJ1-2; a possible D gene is TRBD1 (6 bases). The V and J ends lost 6 bases and 2 bases respectively, with 10 bases between them. This CDR3 contains 13 residues. Germline V gives CDR1 SGHAT, CDR2 FQDESV (reference sequence). The whole variable domain, filled in from reference TRBV11-1 and TRBJ1-2, reads EAEVAQSPRYKITEKSQAVAFWCDPISGHATLYWYRQILGQGPELLVQFQDESVVDDSQLPKDRFSAERLKGVDSTLKIQPAELGDSAMYLCASSPDRNYGYTFGSGTRLTVV.

This clone has at least ten counts. CDR3 bases: TGTGCCAGCAGCTTAGACCGGCAGGGCAGGGAGGACGAGGCCCAGTACTTC. This encodes CASSLDRQGREDEAQYF. J is TRBJ2-5 and V is TRBV7-9, with TRBD2 as a possible D gene (6 bases). The germline V gene has CDR1 SEHNR and CDR2 FQNEAQ (reference sequence). The CDR3 runs 17 residues. Trimming took off 1 base at V and 9 bases at J, with 24 bases between the two ends.

V gene TRBV28 combines with J gene TRBJ1-1; D gene uncertain. With 4 bases removed from V and 0 bases from J, the gap between germline ends came to 15 bases. This CDR3 has 16 amino acids. Germline CDR1 and CDR2: MDHEN and SYDVKM. The CDR3 reads CASSSLPGSMNTEAFF. The DNA for the CDR3 is TGTGCCAGCAGTTCCTTACCTGGGAGCATGAACACTGAAGCTTTCTTT.